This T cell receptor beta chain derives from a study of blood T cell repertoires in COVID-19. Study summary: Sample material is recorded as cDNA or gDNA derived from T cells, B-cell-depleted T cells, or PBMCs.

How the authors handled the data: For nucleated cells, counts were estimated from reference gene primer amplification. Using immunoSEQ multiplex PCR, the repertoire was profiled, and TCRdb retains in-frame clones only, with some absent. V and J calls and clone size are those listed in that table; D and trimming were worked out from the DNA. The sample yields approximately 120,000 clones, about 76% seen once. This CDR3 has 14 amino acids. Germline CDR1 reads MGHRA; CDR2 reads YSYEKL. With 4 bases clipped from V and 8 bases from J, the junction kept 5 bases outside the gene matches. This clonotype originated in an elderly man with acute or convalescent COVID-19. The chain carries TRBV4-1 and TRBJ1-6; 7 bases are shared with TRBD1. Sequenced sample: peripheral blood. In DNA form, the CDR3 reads TGCGCCAGCAGCCTAGGACAGGACTATTCACCCCTCCACTTT. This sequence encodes CASSLGQDYSPLHF.